Below, 21 T cell receptor beta chains from the same sample are listed, as sequenced in a study of cytomegalovirus exposure and HLA in healthy donors. PCR was performed using 60 Vbeta and 13 Jbeta primers. Sequencing was performed with immunoSEQ multiplex PCR; in TCRdb, only in-frame clones are kept and a portion is missing. Of over 100,000 clones detected, about 70% appear once; the ten largest clones hold around 10%. What was sequenced was PBMCs. The receptors come from a woman aged 35 to 49 in good health and CMV-seropositive.

This rearrangement joins TRBV9 to TRBJ1-3, with D possibly being TRBD1 (6 bases). The CDR3 is 14 residues long. The germline gives CDR1 SGDLS, CDR2 YYNGEE. V was pared by 3 bases and J by 9 bases, with 16 bases between. This CDR3 reads CASSADRSDGTIYF. The DNA for the CDR3 is TGTGCCAGCAGCGCCGACAGGAGCGACGGCACCATATATTTT. The complete variable domain, with remaining parts taken from reference TRBV9 and TRBJ1-3, reads DSGVTQTPKHLITATGQRVTLRCSPRSGDLSVYWYQQSLDQGLQFLIQYYNGEERAKGNILERFSAQQFPDLHSELNLSSLELGDSALYFCASSADRSDGTIYFGEGSWLTVV.

The rearrangement links TRBV19 to TRBJ2-7; possible D gene TRBD1, 6 bases. Germline V gives CDR1 LNHDA, CDR2 SQIVND (reference sequence). Trimming stripped 2 bases from V and 0 bases from J, with 14 bases between. The length of the CDR3 is 16 residues. The CDR3 loop reads CASSILGAGASYEQYF. CDR3 sequence (DNA): TGTGCCAGTAGTATATTGGGGGCAGGAGCCTCCTACGAGCAGTACTTC.

The chain has TRBV5-1 and TRBJ2-7; 7 bases are shared with TRBD1. J lost 1 base, V lost 3 bases, and 10 bases had no gene match. Germline CDR1 is SGHRS and CDR2 is YFSETQ. This CDR3 has 16 amino acids. CDR3 DNA: TGCGCCAGCAGCTCCACCGACAGGGACGGTTCCTACGAGCAGTACTTC. Residues: CASSSTDRDGSYEQYF.

A few counts support this clone. This chain connects TRBV9 to TRBJ1-2; the D gene is possibly TRBD1 (5 bases). The CDR3 has 15 amino acids. The ends were cut back, 0 bases at V and 7 bases at J, with 16 bases in the middle. Germline V gene data show CDR1 as SGDLS and CDR2 as YYNGEE. CDR3 region: CASSVGERGVLGYTF. CDR3 nucleotides: TGTGCCAGCAGCGTAGGGGAACGGGGGGTCCTTGGCTACACCTTC.

The chain links TRBV28 to TRBJ2-7; 10 nucleotides line up with TRBD1. V was pared by 2 bases and J by 3 bases, with 1 base of the junction left unmatched. CDR3 length: 14 residues. In germline, CDR1 is MDHEN, CDR2 SYDVKM. The CDR3, as DNA: TGTGCCAGCAGTTTAGGGACAGGGGTCTACGAGCAGTACTTC. It codes for CASSLGTGVYEQYF.

The chain employs TRBV27 and TRBJ2-7, with 8 bases identical to TRBD1. The germline V gene has CDR1 MNHEY and CDR2 SMNVEV (reference sequence). With V trimmed by 6 bases and J by 0 bases, 7 bases remained unmatched. The CDR3 consists of 15 residues. The CDR3 DNA follows: TGTGCCAGCAGATACACGGGACAGGCCTCCTACGAGCAGTACTTC. Translation: CASRYTGQASYEQYF.

V usage is TRBV5-1 and J usage is TRBJ2-3; unclear D gene. The ends were cut back, 0 bases at V and 5 bases at J, with 10 bases in the middle. CDR3 size: 14 residues. CDR1 is SGHRS and CDR2 is YFSETQ in the germline V gene. CDR3 sequence (DNA): TGCGCCAGCAGCTTGGGAGCCCCTAAAGATACGCAGTATTTT. Translating it yields CASSLGAPKDTQYF.

This clone came up a few times. The rearrangement uses TRBV2 and TRBJ1-2, with a tentative D call TRBD1 (5 bases). Trimming cost V 1 base and J 2 bases, with 5 bases left between them. Looked up from germline, CDR1 is SNHLY and CDR2 is FYNNEI. The CDR3 has 13 amino acids. The CDR3 loop reads CASSEEGNYGYTF. In DNA, the CDR3 is TGTGCCAGCAGTGAAGAGGGGAACTATGGCTACACCTTC. The variable domain in full, completed from reference TRBV2 and TRBJ1-2, reads EPEVTQTPSHQVTQMGQEVILRCVPISNHLYFYWYRQILGQKVEFLVSFYNNEISEKSEIFDDQFSVERPDGSNFTLKIRSTKLEDSAMYFCASSEEGNYGYTFGSGTRLTVV.

V gene TRBV6-5 combines with J gene TRBJ2-7, with D hard to call. The CDR3 spans 15 residues. Germline V lookup: CDR1 MNHEY, CDR2 SVGAGI. V gave up 6 bases and J gave up 3 bases, with 18 bases separating them. Written as DNA, the CDR3 is TGTGCCAGCAGGCCAACAGCTCAGTCCCACTACGAGCAGTACTTC. Translating it yields CASRPTAQSHYEQYF.

The gene calls are TRBV6-6 and TRBJ2-5; possible D gene TRBD2, 6 bases. This CDR3 comprises 15 residues. Germline CDR1 is MNHNY and CDR2 is SVGAGI (reference sequence). V was clipped by 4 bases and J by 4 bases, with 16 bases between them. The CDR3 coding sequence is TGTGCCAGCAGTTCGCTAGGGACTGGGGGAGAGACCCAGTACTTC. Amino acids: CASSSLGTGGETQYF.

The chain has TRBV28 and TRBJ1-2; no clear D gene. The CDR3 totals 14 residues. Germline loops: CDR1 MDHEN, CDR2 SYDVKM. V was cut by 3 bases and J by 4 bases, with 12 bases left in between. The CDR3 sequence is CASSLGSTSYGYTF. Here the CDR3 DNA reads TGTGCCAGCAGTTTGGGCAGCACCAGCTATGGCTACACCTTC.

This chain connects TRBV7-2 to TRBJ1-5, with 9 bases fitting TRBD1. This CDR3 comprises 13 residues. J lost 7 bases, V lost 5 bases, and 3 bases had no gene match. Germline CDR1 reads SGHTA; CDR2 reads FQGNSA. This CDR3 reads CASSRQGGQPQHF. The CDR3 nucleotides read TGTGCCAGCAGCCGACAGGGGGGCCAGCCCCAGCATTTT. The full variable domain, in which reference TRBV7-2 and TRBJ1-5 provide the parts outside the CDR3, is GAGVSQSPSNKVTEKGKDVELRCDPISGHTALYWYRQSLGQGLEFLIYFQGNSAPDKSGLPSDRFSAERTGGSVSTLTIQRTQQEDSAVYLCASSRQGGQPQHFGDGTRLSIL.

The J gene is TRBJ2-3, the V gene TRBV30; D ambiguous. This CDR3 has 10 amino acids. V was pared by 3 bases and J by 5 bases, with 3 bases between. In germline, CDR1 is GTSNPN, CDR2 SVGIG (reference sequence). The CDR3 DNA follows: TGTGCCTGGAGCCGAGATACGCAGTATTTT. Protein sequence: CAWSRDTQYF.

The chain recombines TRBV6-1 with TRBJ2-3; perhaps TRBD2 as D (5 bases). This CDR3 has 15 residues. Germline CDR1 is MNHNS and CDR2 is SASEGT. V was pared by 0 bases and J by 2 bases, with 9 bases between. CDR3 coding DNA: TGTGCCAGCAGTGAAGCCTGGACTGACACAGATACGCAGTATTTT. The encoded protein is CASSEAWTDTDTQYF.

The chain has TRBV6-5 and TRBJ1-1, with 7 bases matching TRBD1. This CDR3 has 15 amino acids. The V segment lost 4 bases and the J segment 5 bases; nucleotides outside the gene matches: 10. CDR1 is MNHEY and CDR2 is SVGAGI in the germline V gene. The DNA for the CDR3 is TGTGCCAGCAGTTTATTCCTAGGGGGCAATACTGAAGCTTTCTTT. The encoded protein is CASSLFLGGNTEAFF.

The V and J genes are TRBV6-1 and TRBJ2-5; D remains ambiguous. Gene TRBJ2-7 matches the end of the DNA better, so the J call may be wrong. CDR3 size: 11 residues. Germline assignment: CDR1 MNHNS and CDR2 SASEGT. The CDR3 sequence: CASSGNYEQYF. For the CDR3, the DNA is TGTGCCAGCAGTGGTAACTACGAGCAGTACTTC.

V usage is TRBV5-1 and J usage is TRBJ2-1; 11 bases are shared with TRBD1. CDR1 is SGHRS and CDR2 is YFSETQ in the germline V gene. V lost 4 bases and J lost 8; bases outside the gene matches: 8. The CDR3 has 15 residues. CDR3 loop: CASSGGQGAVDEQFF. The CDR3 region has the DNA TGCGCCAGCAGCGGCGGACAGGGGGCCGTGGATGAGCAGTTCTTC.

The chain couples TRBV10-1 to TRBJ2-4, with 11 positions matching TRBD2. The germline CDR1 and CDR2 sequences are WNHNN and SYGVQD (reference sequence). Unmatched junction bases numbered 3, after V lost 0 bases and J lost 5 bases. CDR3 length: 16 amino acids. The CDR3 region is CASSESSGGAENIQYF. The CDR3 coding sequence is TGCGCCAGCAGTGAGTCTAGCGGGGGGGCCGAAAACATTCAGTACTTC.

The genes are TRBV30 and TRBJ1-6; D is uncertain. V lost 5 bases, J lost 2 bases, and 7 bases lay in between. The length of the CDR3 is 13 residues. The V gene's germline CDR1 is GTSNPN and CDR2 SVGIG (reference sequence). CDR3 in amino acids: CAWGPAYNSPLHF. The CDR3 DNA follows: TGTGCCTGGGGGCCAGCCTATAATTCACCCCTCCACTTT. Combining the CDR3 with reference TRBV30 and TRBJ1-6 gives the whole variable domain SQTIHQWPATLVQPVGSPLSLECTVEGTSNPNLYWYRQAAGRGLQLLFYSVGIGQISSEVPQNLSASRPQDRQFILSSKKLLLSDSGFYLCAWGPAYNSPLHFGNGTRLTVT.

The chain carries TRBV7-9 and TRBJ2-7; possibly TRBD2 for D (5 bases). Trimming cost V 4 bases and J 3 bases, with 16 bases left between them. Germline loops: CDR1 SEHNR, CDR2 FQNEAQ (reference sequence). This CDR3 is built from 15 residues. DNA for the CDR3: TGTGCCAGCAGCTCCCCCCAGACTAATTACTACGAGCAGTACTTC. Translated, it gives CASSSPQTNYYEQYF.

CDR3 DNA sequence: TGTGCCAGCAGGACAGGGCCCTCGGACGAGCAGTACTTC. This sequence encodes CASRTGPSDEQYF. The chain has TRBV2 and TRBJ2-7; 7 bases align to TRBD1. The CDR3 is made up of 13 amino acids. V shed 6 bases, J shed 5 bases, and the junction held 7 bases outside the gene matches. The germline gives CDR1 SNHLY, CDR2 FYNNEI.